The rows below give T cell receptor beta chains drawn from one sample of a study of immune cell composition in non-small cell lung cancer. Profiled with immunoSEQ multiplex PCR; TCRdb holds only in-frame clones, not every one. The profile covers around 9,700 clones, with around 62% appearing a single time and over 8% taken by the ten largest. Specimen: lung tumor tissue. Receptor source: a human donor with non-small cell lung cancer. Both conserved end residues are part of each CDR3. A D gene is named only where the DNA matches it firmly. Only part of the rows carry a size: once, few, many, or a class if the clone is expanded.

D	J	V	length	size	DNA	CDR3
TRBD1	TRBJ2-1	TRBV5-3	15	once	TGTGCCAGCAGCTCCGTGGACAGGGTGAGGGGTGAGCAGTTCTTC	CASSSVDRVRGEQFF
.	TRBJ2-1	TRBV6-6	15	.	TGTGCCAGCATCCAACCAGGAAGCTCCTACAATGAGCAGTTCTTC	CASIQPGSSYNEQFF
TRBD1	TRBJ1-6	TRBV19	17	.	TGTGCCAGTACTGCACTGGCCGGACAGGGGGCGCGTTCACCCCTCCACTTT	CASTALAGQGARSPLHF
TRBD1	TRBJ2-5	TRBV7-2	16	.	TGTGCCAGCAGCTCCACTCTGACAGGGGGGGGAGAGACCCAGTACTTC	CASSSTLTGGGETQYF
TRBD2	TRBJ2-5	TRBV4-2	14	.	TGTGCCAGCAGCCCCGGGACTAGCGTAGAGACCCAGTACTTC	CASSPGTSVETQYF
TRBD1	TRBJ1-6	TRBV6-4	14	few	TGTGCCAGCAGGGACAGGGGGCTGTATTCACCCCTCCACTTT	CASRDRGLYSPLHF
.	TRBJ2-5	TRBV11-3	14	.	TGTGCCAGCAGCTTAGCCCTTGAGTTAGAGACCCAGTACTTC	CASSLALELETQYF
TRBD2	TRBJ2-4	TRBV9	14	.	TGTGCCAGCAGCGAGGGACTAGCGGAAAACATTCAGTACTTC	CASSEGLAENIQYF
.	TRBJ1-1	TRBV5-1	13	once	TGCGCCAGCAGCTTGAATCCTGGGACTGAAGCTTTCTTT	CASSLNPGTEAFF
.	TRBJ1-1	TRBV9	15	.	TGTGCCAGCAGCGTACGTGAGACAGTGAACACTGAAGCTTTCTTT	CASSVRETVNTEAFF
.	TRBJ2-2	TRBV4-3	14	once	TGCGCCAGCAGCCAAGATTGGGGGAGCGGGGAGCTGTTTTTT	CASSQDWGSGELFF
.	TRBJ2-1	TRBV15	19	.	TGTGCCACCAGCAGAGATCGACGAGGACGTACTAGCTCCTACAATGAGCAGTTCTTC	CATSRDRRGRTSSYNEQFF
.	TRBJ1-1	TRBV5-4	13	few	TGTGCCAGCAGCTTGACAGGAGGAGGTGAAGCTTTCTTT	CASSLTGGGEAFF
.	TRBJ2-7	TRBV6-5	15	.	TGTGCCAGCAGTTACTCCCCGGGTTTCTCCTACGAGCAGTACTTC	CASSYSPGFSYEQYF
TRBD1	TRBJ2-7	TRBV2	14	.	TGTGCCAGCAGTAAGGGACAGGGCGTTAACGAGCAGTACTTC	CASSKGQGVNEQYF
TRBD1	TRBJ1-5	TRBV5-6	16	medium-sized	TGTGCCAGCAGCGCTCGGACAGGGACTAGCAATCAGCCCCAGCATTTT	CASSARTGTSNQPQHF
TRBD1	TRBJ1-2	TRBV27	15	.	TGTGCCAGCAGTTTATCTCCGCAGACAGGGATCGGCTACACCTTC	CASSLSPQTGIGYTF
.	TRBJ1-5	TRBV18	15	.	TGTGCCAGCTCCCTCACAGGGAATAGCAATCAGCCCCAGCATTTT	CASSLTGNSNQPQHF
.	TRBJ2-1	TRBV29-1	12	.	TGCAGCGGGGTTAATCAGGGCCATGAGCAGTTCTTC	CSGVNQGHEQFF
TRBD2	TRBJ2-1	TRBV27	14	few	TGTGCCAGCAGTGCGGGGGGGCCTTACAATGAGCAGTTCTTC	CASSAGGPYNEQFF
.	TRBJ1-5	TRBV6-1	15	.	TGTGCCAGCAGACAGCTACAACTTAGCAATCAGCCCCAGCATTTT	CASRQLQLSNQPQHF
.	TRBJ1-3	TRBV6-1	17	.	TGTGCCAGCAGTGAAACCCAAGGACAGCGGAGGGGAAACACCATATATTTT	CASSETQGQRRGNTIYF
.	TRBJ2-1	TRBV5-1	15	once	TGCGCCAGCAGCTTACAGGGATACACTTACAATGAGCAGTTCTTC	CASSLQGYTYNEQFF
.	TRBJ1-2	TRBV7-6	15	.	TGTGCCAGCAGCTTAAGTTCCGGGCCTATCTATGGCTACACCTTC	CASSLSSGPIYGYTF
TRBD2	TRBJ2-7	TRBV28	15	.	TGTGCCAGCAGCCATACTAGCGGGGGAACCTACGAGCAGTACTTC	CASSHTSGGTYEQYF
.	TRBJ1-1	TRBV11-3	12	.	TGTGCCAGCAGCTCGGAATACCCTGAAGCTTTCTTT	CASSSEYPEAFF
.	TRBJ1-6	TRBV6-1	15	.	TGTGCCAGCAGTGACGATAGGGGATTTAGTTCACCCCTCCACTTT	CASSDDRGFSSPLHF
.	TRBJ2-5	TRBV9	12	.	TGTGCCAGCTCAACCCTATCAGAGACCCAGTACTTC	CASSTLSETQYF
TRBD1	TRBJ1-3	TRBV29-1	14	few	TGCAGCGTCGCACAGGGGGCGGGAGGAAACACCATATATTTT	CSVAQGAGGNTIYF
.	TRBJ2-3	TRBV7-9	13	.	TGTGCCAGCAGCCCAACCCGGACGGGAACGCAGTATTTT	CASSPTRTGTQYF
TRBD1	TRBJ1-2	TRBV10-3	16	few	TGTGCCATCAGCGGCACCACTACAGGGGGCGGATATGGCTACACCTTC	CAISGTTTGGGYGYTF
TRBD1	TRBJ1-5	TRBV6-5	13	.	TGTGCCAGCAGTAGACAGGGGAATCAGCCCCAGCATTTT	CASSRQGNQPQHF
.	TRBJ2-2	TRBV5-5	15	few	TGTGCCAGCCTCAGGTCGGTCTCTACCACCGGGGAGCTGTTTTTT	CASLRSVSTTGELFF
.	TRBJ1-1	TRBV7-6	13	.	TGTGCCAGCAGCTTAGGAGCGCACGGTGAAGCTTTCTTT	CASSLGAHGEAFF
TRBD2	TRBJ2-1	TRBV4-3	16	.	TGCGCCAGCAGCGCACGGGTAGCGGGGGGTGGTGATGAGCAGTTCTTC	CASSARVAGGGDEQFF
TRBD2	TRBJ2-3	TRBV7-3	18	.	TGTGCCAGCAGCTTAAGGGGGAGCGGGGGGGCTAGCACAGATACGCAGTATTTT	CASSLRGSGGASTDTQYF